The 22 T cell receptor beta chains below come from one sample, sequenced in a study of blood T cell repertoires in COVID-19. Produced via immunoSEQ multiplex PCR; TCRdb's table is partial and in-frame only. This repertoire shows about 320,000 clones, around 85% found once; its top ten account for approximately 1.9%. Sample: PBMCs or T cells enriched from blood (not recorded which). The origin of the receptors is a woman aged 25-40 years who had been exposed to COVID-19.

The chain uses TRBV14 and TRBJ2-3; 8 positions agree with TRBD2. Germline V CDR1 and CDR2: SGHDN, FVKESK. The junction had 1 base not matched to a gene; V was cut back by 1 base and J by 7 bases. This CDR3 region has 13 residues. CDR3 amino acids: CASSQAGGHTQYF. The CDR3 region has the DNA TGTGCCAGCAGCCAAGCGGGAGGGCATACGCAGTATTTT.

J is TRBJ2-7 and V is TRBV5-1, with TRBD2 identical over 7 bases. Per the germline V gene, CDR1 is SGHRS and CDR2 is YFSETQ. Germline trimming cut 0 bases from V and 4 bases from J; bases unmatched to any gene: 10. The CDR3 is made up of 16 amino acids. The CDR3 here is CASSLVYSLAVYEQYF. CDR3 DNA: TGCGCCAGCAGCTTGGTTTATTCCCTAGCGGTATACGAGCAGTACTTC.

This chain links TRBV6-5 with TRBJ1-1; TRBD1 is a possible D gene (5 bases). The length of the CDR3 is 12 residues. Looked up from germline, CDR1 is MNHEY and CDR2 is SVGAGI. V shed 8 bases and J shed 5 bases, with 12 bases lying between them. CDR3 residues: CASHQGQTEAFF. CDR3 sequence (DNA): TGTGCCAGCCACCAGGGCCAAACTGAAGCTTTCTTT.

The chain carries TRBV5-5 and TRBJ1-5; a weak D match, TRBD1 (6 bases). Trimming took off 5 bases at V and 0 bases at J, with 9 bases between the two ends. The CDR3 length is 14 residues. Germline V gene sequence: CDR1 SGHKS, CDR2 YYEKEE (reference sequence). The CDR3 DNA reads TGTGCCAGCAGGCCAGGGGTTAGCAATCAGCCCCAGCATTTT. Its translation is CASRPGVSNQPQHF.

The genes are TRBV5-6 and TRBJ2-5; the D gene is possibly TRBD2 (6 bases). Germline CDR1 and CDR2: SGHDT and YYEEEE. The CDR3 consists of 15 residues. The V gene lost 0 bases and the J gene lost 1 base, with 10 bases spanning the gap. The CDR3 nucleotides are TGTGCCAGCAGCTTGGCGGGAGTCTCCCAAGAGACCCAGTACTTC. Translating it yields CASSLAGVSQETQYF.

This clone was observed a single time. The rearrangement joins TRBV7-9 to TRBJ1-5; D unclear. This CDR3 has 13 residues. Trimming pared 1 base from V and 6 bases from J, leaving 7 bases between. Germline values: CDR1 SEHNR, CDR2 FQNEAQ (reference sequence). DNA of the CDR3: TGTGCCAGCAGCTTAGTTTTCGGTCAGCCCCAGCATTTT. It is translated as CASSLVFGQPQHF.

About this clone: Different DNA sequences within this sample yield the same CDR3. The chain has TRBV18 and TRBJ2-5; D unclear. Per the germline V gene, CDR1 is KGHSH and CDR2 is LQKENI. Trimming stripped 3 bases from V and 3 bases from J, with 5 bases between. This CDR3 has 12 residues. Here the CDR3 reads CASSPSEETQYF. The CDR3 coding sequence is TGTGCCAGCTCACCTTCGGAAGAGACCCAGTACTTC.

The chain uses TRBV28 and TRBJ1-1; D is perhaps TRBD1 (5 bases). Per germline, CDR1 MDHEN and CDR2 SYDVKM. This CDR3 has 14 amino acids. V shed 2 bases and J shed 5 bases, with 12 bases lying between them. CDR3 DNA: TGTGCCAGCAGTTTAGGCAGGGTCGAGACTGAAGCTTTCTTT. Protein: CASSLGRVETEAFF.

This chain uses TRBV9 with TRBJ2-2; 7 bases fit TRBD2. Germline V gene sequence: CDR1 SGDLS, CDR2 YYNGEE. V trimming: 4 bases; J trimming: 4 bases; junction bases outside the gene matches: 7. The CDR3 totals 15 residues. The CDR3 loop reads CASSPREVGTGELFF. CDR3 nucleotides: TGTGCCAGCAGCCCCCGGGAGGTGGGCACCGGGGAGCTGTTTTTT.

This clone has only one observation. V and J are TRBV28 and TRBJ1-1; TRBD1 matches at 7 bases. CDR1 and CDR2 from the germline V gene are MDHEN and SYDVKM. This CDR3 contains 14 residues. The V gene end was trimmed by 7 bases and the J gene end by 5 bases; junction bases not matched to a gene: 10. CDR3 DNA: TGTGCCAGCATCATAGACAGGGTAGGAACTGAAGCTTTCTTT. Translating gives CASIIDRVGTEAFF.

This chain uses TRBV29-1 with TRBJ1-5, with D tentatively TRBD1 (5 bases). V lost 4 bases, J lost 4 bases, and 11 bases lay in between. From germline, CDR1 is SQVTM and CDR2 ANQGSEA. This CDR3 spans 13 amino acids. This CDR3 is CSVAMGGNQPQHF. CDR3 coding DNA: TGCAGCGTTGCCATGGGGGGGAATCAGCCCCAGCATTTT.

CDR3 amino acids: CASSRPGQVNEKLFF. In DNA form, the CDR3 reads TGTGCCAGCTCACGACCGGGACAAGTTAATGAAAAACTGTTTTTT. The V call is TRBV18, the J call TRBJ1-4, with D possibly TRBD1 on 6 matching bases. V was shortened by 4 bases and J by 4 bases, with 13 bases between the two germline ends. Germline values: CDR1 KGHSH, CDR2 LQKENI. CDR3 length: 15 residues.

This clone has more than one count but fewer than ten. This rearrangement joins TRBV5-3 to TRBJ1-2; 7 bases map to TRBD1. TRBV5-3 qualifies as an ORF whose function is uncertain. The V segment lost 6 bases and the J segment 0 bases; nucleotides outside the gene matches: 2. The CDR3 consists of 13 residues. CDR3 sequence reads: CARIGTANYGYTF. The CDR3 DNA is TGTGCCAGAATAGGGACAGCTAACTATGGCTACACCTTC.

This clone was found once. The chain joins TRBV5-1 to TRBJ2-7; 7 nucleotides line up with TRBD2. Germline CDR1 and CDR2: SGHRS and YFSETQ. This CDR3 is built from 13 residues. V lost 4 bases and J lost 2; bases outside the gene matches: 3. The CDR3 DNA reads as TGCGCCAGCAGCCCTGGACTAGCCTACGAGCAGTACTTC. This gives the protein CASSPGLAYEQYF.

The chain carries TRBV7-2 and TRBJ2-3; 7 positions agree with TRBD2. The CDR3 is 14 residues long. The germline V gene has CDR1 SGHTA and CDR2 FQGNSA. After removal of 5 bases from V and 6 bases from J, the junction contained 8 bases not matched to a gene. The CDR3 bases are TGTGCCAGCAGCCAAGGAGGGAGGGGTGATACGCAGTATTTT. Translation: CASSQGGRGDTQYF.

The V gene is TRBV4-2, the J gene TRBJ2-2; TRBD1 aligns across 7 bases. The CDR3 spans 16 residues. The V and J ends lost 4 bases and 8 bases, in that order; junction bases with no gene match: 13. Looked up from germline, CDR1 is LGHNA and CDR2 is YNFKEQ. The CDR3 coding sequence is TGTGCCAGCAGCCCGCTAGCTTTCCCAGGGGGAGGGGAGCTGTTTTTT. This encodes CASSPLAFPGGGELFF.

The chain combines TRBV4-2 with TRBJ1-5, with a possible D match to TRBD1 (5 bases). Trimming stripped 0 bases from V and 2 bases from J, with 8 bases between. CDR3 length: 15 amino acids. Germline loops: CDR1 LGHNA, CDR2 YNFKEQ. The CDR3 spells CASSQEQVRNQPQHF. The CDR3 DNA reads TGTGCCAGCAGCCAAGAACAGGTTCGCAATCAGCCCCAGCATTTT.

This rearrangement joins TRBV19 to TRBJ2-7; TRBD2 aligns across 13 bases. There are 15 residues in the CDR3. Germline V gene sequence: CDR1 LNHDA, CDR2 SQIVND (reference sequence). V lost 6 bases and J lost 2; bases outside the gene matches: 4. CDR3 sequence reads: CASSEGTSGTYEQYF. Here the CDR3 DNA reads TGTGCCAGTAGCGAAGGGACTAGCGGGACCTACGAGCAGTACTTC. Filled out from reference TRBV19 and TRBJ2-7, the complete variable domain reads DGGITQSPKYLFRKEGQNVTLSCEQNLNHDAMYWYRQDPGQGLRLIYYSQIVNDFQKGDIAEGYSVSREKKESFPLTVTSAQKNPTAFYLCASSEGTSGTYEQYFGPGTRLTVT.

The gene calls are TRBV28 and TRBJ1-3, with TRBD1 matching 8 bases. Germline-derived CDR1 and CDR2 are MDHEN and SYDVKM. The V and J ends lost 5 bases and 2 bases, in that order; junction bases with no gene match: 5. The CDR3 is 15 residues long. The DNA of the CDR3 is TGTGCCAGCAGTCTTCAGGGGGCGACTGGAAACACCATATATTTT. Its translation is CASSLQGATGNTIYF.

This clone was picked up a small number of times. The chain carries TRBV20-1 and TRBJ2-5; D unresolved. The CDR3 runs 11 residues. CDR1 DFQATT and CDR2 SNEGSKA come from the germline V gene (reference sequence). Written as DNA, the CDR3 is TGCAGCGTAGAATCCAGGGAGACCCAGTACTTC. This encodes CSVESRETQYF.

V and J are TRBV14 and TRBJ2-1; TRBD1 aligns across 9 bases. J lost 8 bases, V lost 6 bases, and 2 bases had no gene match. The germline gives CDR1 SGHDN, CDR2 FVKESK. CDR3 length: 12 residues. For the CDR3, the DNA is TGTGCCAGCAGTAGACAGGGGGATGAGCAGTTCTTC. Protein product: CASSRQGDEQFF. The whole variable domain, remainder taken from reference TRBV14 and TRBJ2-1, is EAGVTQFPSHSVIEKGQTVTLRCDPISGHDNLYWYRRVMGKEIKFLLHFVKESKQDESGMPNNRFLAERTGGTYSTLKVQPAELEDSGVYFCASSRQGDEQFFGPGTRLTVL.

This clone is a singleton in its sample. V usage is TRBV24-1 and J usage is TRBJ2-5, with 7 bases aligning to TRBD2. This CDR3 comprises 15 residues. Losses at the gene ends were 0 bases for V and 5 bases for J; bases not matched to a gene: 5. Looked up from germline, CDR1 is KGHDR and CDR2 is SFDVKD. This CDR3 is CATSDLHAGVETQYF. The CDR3 nucleotides are TGTGCCACCAGTGATTTGCATGCGGGGGTGGAGACCCAGTACTTC.